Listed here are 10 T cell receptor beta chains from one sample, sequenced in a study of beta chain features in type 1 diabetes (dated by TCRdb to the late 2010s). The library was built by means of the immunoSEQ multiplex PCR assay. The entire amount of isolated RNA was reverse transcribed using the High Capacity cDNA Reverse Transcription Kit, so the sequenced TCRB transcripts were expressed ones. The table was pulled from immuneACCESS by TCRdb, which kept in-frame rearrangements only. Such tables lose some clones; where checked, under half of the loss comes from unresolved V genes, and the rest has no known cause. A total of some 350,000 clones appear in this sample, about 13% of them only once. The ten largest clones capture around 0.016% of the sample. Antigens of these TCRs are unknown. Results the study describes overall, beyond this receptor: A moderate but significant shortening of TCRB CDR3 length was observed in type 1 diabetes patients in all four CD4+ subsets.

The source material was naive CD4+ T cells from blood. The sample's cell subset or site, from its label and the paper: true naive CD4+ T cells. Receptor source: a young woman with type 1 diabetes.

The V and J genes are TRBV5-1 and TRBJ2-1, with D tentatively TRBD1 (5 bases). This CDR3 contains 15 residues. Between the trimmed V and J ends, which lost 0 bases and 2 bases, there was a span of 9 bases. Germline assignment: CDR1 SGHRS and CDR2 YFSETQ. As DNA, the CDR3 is TGCGCCAGCAGCTTGGAAGGGGATCCCTACAATGAGCAGTTCTTC. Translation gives CASSLEGDPYNEQFF.

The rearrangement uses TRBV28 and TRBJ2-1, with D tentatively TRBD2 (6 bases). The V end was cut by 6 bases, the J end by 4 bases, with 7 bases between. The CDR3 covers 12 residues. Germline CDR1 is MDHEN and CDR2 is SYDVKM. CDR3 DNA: TGTGCCAGCAGGGAGGGGTACAATGAGCAGTTCTTC. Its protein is CASREGYNEQFF.

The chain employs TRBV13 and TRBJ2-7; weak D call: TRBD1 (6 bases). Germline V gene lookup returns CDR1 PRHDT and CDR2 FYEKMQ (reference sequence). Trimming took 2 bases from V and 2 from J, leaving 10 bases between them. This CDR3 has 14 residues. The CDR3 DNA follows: TGTGCCAGCAGCTTAAACAGGGTGCCCTACGAGCAGTACTTC. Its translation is CASSLNRVPYEQYF.

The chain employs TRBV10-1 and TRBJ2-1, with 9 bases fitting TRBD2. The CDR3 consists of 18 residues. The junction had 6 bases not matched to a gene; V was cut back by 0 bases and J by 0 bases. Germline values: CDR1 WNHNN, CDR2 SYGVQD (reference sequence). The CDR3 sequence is CASSESKGSGSSYNEQFF. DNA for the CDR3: TGCGCCAGCAGTGAGTCGAAGGGTAGCGGGAGCTCCTACAATGAGCAGTTCTTC.

The CDR3 protein is CASSLGGSGGGYTF. The DNA for the CDR3 is TGTGCCAGCAGTCTAGGCGGTTCGGGGGGTGGCTACACCTTC. J is TRBJ1-2 and V is TRBV28; D is possibly TRBD1 (5 bases). Germline V gene data show CDR1 as MDHEN and CDR2 as SYDVKM. Trimming shortened V by 5 bases and J by 7 bases, and 17 bases separated the two germline ends. This CDR3 has 14 amino acids.

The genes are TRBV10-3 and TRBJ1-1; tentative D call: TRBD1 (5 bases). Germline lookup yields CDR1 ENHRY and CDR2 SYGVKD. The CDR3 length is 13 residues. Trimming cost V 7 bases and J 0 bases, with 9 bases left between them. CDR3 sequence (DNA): TGTGCCATCAATCGACAGCTGAACACTGAAGCTTTCTTT. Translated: CAINRQLNTEAFF.

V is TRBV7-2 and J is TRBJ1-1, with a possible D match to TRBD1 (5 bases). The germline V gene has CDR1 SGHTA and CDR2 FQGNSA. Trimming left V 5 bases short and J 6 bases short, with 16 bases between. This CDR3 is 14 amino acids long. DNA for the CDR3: TGTGCCAGCAGCCATCGGTGGGGGGAGCCTGAAGCTTTCTTT. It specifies CASSHRWGEPEAFF.

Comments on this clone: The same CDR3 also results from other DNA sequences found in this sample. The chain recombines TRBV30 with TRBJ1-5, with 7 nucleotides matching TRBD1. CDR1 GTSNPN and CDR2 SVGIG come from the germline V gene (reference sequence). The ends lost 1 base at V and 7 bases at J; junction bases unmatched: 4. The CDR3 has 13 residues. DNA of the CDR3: TGTGCCTGGAGTGGGACAGGATCCCAGCCCCAGCATTTT. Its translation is CAWSGTGSQPQHF.

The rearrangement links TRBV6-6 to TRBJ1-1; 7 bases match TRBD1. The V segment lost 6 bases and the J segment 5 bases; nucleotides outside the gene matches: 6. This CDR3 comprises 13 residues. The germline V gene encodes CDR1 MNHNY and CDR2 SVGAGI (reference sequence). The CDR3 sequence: CASRLQGWTEAFF. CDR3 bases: TGTGCCAGCAGACTACAGGGGTGGACTGAAGCTTTCTTT.

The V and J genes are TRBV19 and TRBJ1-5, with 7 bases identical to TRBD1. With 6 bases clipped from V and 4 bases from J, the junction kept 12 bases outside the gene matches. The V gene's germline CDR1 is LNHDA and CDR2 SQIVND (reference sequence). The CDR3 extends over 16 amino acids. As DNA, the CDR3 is TGTGCCAGTAGGCGGGGAAGGGGGCTGAGGAATCAGCCCCAGCATTTT. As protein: CASRRGRGLRNQPQHF.